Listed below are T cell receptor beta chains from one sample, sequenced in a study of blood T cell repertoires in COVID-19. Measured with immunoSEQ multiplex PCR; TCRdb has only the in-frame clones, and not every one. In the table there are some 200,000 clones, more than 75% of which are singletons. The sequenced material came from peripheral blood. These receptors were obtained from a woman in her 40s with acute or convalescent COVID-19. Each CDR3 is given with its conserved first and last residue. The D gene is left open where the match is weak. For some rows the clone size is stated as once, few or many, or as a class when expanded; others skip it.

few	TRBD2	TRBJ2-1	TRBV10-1	CASSDGGGANEQFF	TGCGCCAGCAGTGATGGCGGGGGGGCCAATGAGCAGTTCTTC
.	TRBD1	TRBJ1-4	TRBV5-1	CASSFLPIGTVGEKLFF	TGCGCCAGCAGCTTCCTCCCGATCGGGACAGTAGGTGAAAAACTGTTTTTT
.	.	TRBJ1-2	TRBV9	CASSVDPTVWANEGYTF	TGTGCCAGCAGCGTAGACCCGACAGTATGGGCTAATGAGGGCTACACCTTC
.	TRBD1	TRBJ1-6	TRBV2	CASSGQGRNSYNSPLHF	TGTGCCAGTAGTGGACAGGGGAGAAACTCCTATAATTCACCCCTCCACTTT
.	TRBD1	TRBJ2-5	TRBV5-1	CASSRTGWEGDREETQYF	TGCGCCAGCAGCCGAACCGGATGGGAAGGGGACAGGGAAGAGACCCAGTACTTC
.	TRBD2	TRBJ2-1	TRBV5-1	CASSLVTSGHNEQFF	TGCGCCAGCAGCTTGGTGACTAGCGGGCACAATGAGCAGTTCTTC
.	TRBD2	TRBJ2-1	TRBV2	CASSSDSGGVERFF	TGTGCCAGCAGTTCCGATAGCGGGGGGGTTGAACGGTTCTTC
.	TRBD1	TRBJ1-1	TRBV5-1	CASRNAGQEAFF	TGCGCCAGCAGAAACGCGGGACAGGAAGCTTTCTTT
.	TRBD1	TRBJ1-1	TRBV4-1	CASSQDRGLGGAFF	TGCGCCAGCAGCCAGGACAGGGGGCTCGGAGGAGCTTTCTTT
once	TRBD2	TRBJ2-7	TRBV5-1	CASSLAPLLAGDEQYF	TGCGCCAGCAGCTTGGCGCCGCTACTAGCGGGAGACGAGCAGTACTTC
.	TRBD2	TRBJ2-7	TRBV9	CASSVGPSGASYEQYF	TGTGCCAGCAGCGTAGGGCCTAGCGGGGCATCCTACGAGCAGTACTTC
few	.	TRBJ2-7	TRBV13	CASSIQQDRYEQYF	TGTGCCAGCAGCATTCAACAGGACCGGTACGAGCAGTACTTC
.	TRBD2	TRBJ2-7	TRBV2	CASSLDPRTSGYYEQYF	TGTGCCAGCAGCCTAGACCCCCGGACTAGCGGCTACTACGAGCAGTACTTC
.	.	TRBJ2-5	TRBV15	CATSRDRAKQETQYF	TGTGCCACCAGCAGAGACAGGGCCAAACAAGAGACCCAGTACTTC
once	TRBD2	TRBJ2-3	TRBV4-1	CASSQETSGLTDTQYF	TGCGCCAGCAGCCAAGAAACTAGCGGGCTTACAGATACGCAGTATTTT
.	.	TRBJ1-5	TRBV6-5	CASSYAYSNQPQHF	TGTGCCAGCAGTTACGCGTATAGCAATCAGCCCCAGCATTTT
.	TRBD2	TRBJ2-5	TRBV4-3	CASSQEWGGETQYF	TGCGCCAGCAGCCAAGAGTGGGGGGGGGAGACCCAGTACTTC
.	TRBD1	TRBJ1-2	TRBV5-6	CASSRQGRAYGYTF	TGTGCCAGCAGCCGACAGGGTAGAGCCTATGGCTACACCTTC
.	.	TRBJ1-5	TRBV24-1	CATSDSGPNQPQHF	TGTGCCACCAGTGATTCAGGGCCCAATCAGCCCCAGCATTTT
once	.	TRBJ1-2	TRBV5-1	CASSGSGLTNYGYTF	TGCGCCAGCAGCGGCTCGGGACTGACTAACTATGGCTACACCTTC
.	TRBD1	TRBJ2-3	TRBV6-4	CASSRDRETDTQYF	TGTGCCAGCAGTCGGGACAGGGAGACAGATACGCAGTATTTT
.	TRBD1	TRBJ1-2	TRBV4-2	CASSQWDSYNYGYTF	TGTGCCAGCAGCCAATGGGACAGTTATAACTATGGCTACACCTTC
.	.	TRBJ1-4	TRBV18	CASSGPLATNEKLFF	TGTGCCAGCTCAGGGCCACTTGCAACTAATGAAAAACTGTTTTTT
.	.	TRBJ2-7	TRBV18	CASHTPQAPYEQYF	TGTGCCAGCCACACCCCCCAGGCACCCTACGAGCAGTACTTC
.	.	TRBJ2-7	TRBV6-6	CASSYGGNYEQYF	TGTGCCAGCAGTTATGGAGGGAACTACGAGCAGTACTTC
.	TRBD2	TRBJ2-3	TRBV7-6	CASSQMGASGRSGADTQYF	TGTGCCAGCAGCCAGATGGGGGCTAGCGGGAGGTCGGGGGCAGATACGCAGTATTTT
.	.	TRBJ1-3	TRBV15	CATSRDRGQFSVSGNTIYF	TGTGCCACCAGCAGAGATCGAGGACAGTTCTCAGTCTCTGGAAACACCATATATTTT
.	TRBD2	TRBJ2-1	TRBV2	CASSGKRGDNEQFF	TGTGCCAGCAGTGGAAAGCGGGGGGACAATGAGCAGTTCTTC
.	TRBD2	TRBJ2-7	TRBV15	CATRARDYVEQYF	TGTGCCACCAGAGCCCGGGACTACGTGGAGCAGTACTTC
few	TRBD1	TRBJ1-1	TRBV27	CASSLQGDTEAFF	TGTGCCAGCAGTTTACAGGGGGACACTGAAGCTTTCTTT
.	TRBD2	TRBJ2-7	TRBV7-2	CASSLDSGNSYEQYF	TGTGCCAGCAGCTTAGATAGCGGGAACTCCTACGAGCAGTACTTC
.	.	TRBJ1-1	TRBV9	CASSVMGATEAFF	TGTGCCAGCAGCGTTATGGGGGCCACTGAAGCTTTCTTT
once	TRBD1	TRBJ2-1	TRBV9	CASSSGQRSSYNEQFF	TGTGCCAGCAGCTCGGGACAGCGGTCGTCCTACAATGAGCAGTTCTTC
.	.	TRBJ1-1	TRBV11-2	CASSLSRTEAFF	TGTGCCAGCAGCTTATCCCGCACTGAAGCTTTCTTT
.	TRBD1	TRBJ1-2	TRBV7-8	CASSPGTVSLGTF	TGTGCCAGCAGCCCCGGGACAGTTTCTCTAGGCACCTTC
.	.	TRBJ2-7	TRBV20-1	CSASQADYEQYF	TGCAGTGCTAGTCAGGCAGACTACGAGCAGTACTTC
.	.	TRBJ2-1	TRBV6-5	CASSSQGTHNEQFF	TGTGCCAGCTCTTCACAGGGGACTCACAATGAGCAGTTCTTC
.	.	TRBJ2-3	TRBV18	CASSPSAGNLKADTQYF	TGTGCCAGCTCACCGTCGGCAGGGAATCTTAAGGCAGATACGCAGTATTTT
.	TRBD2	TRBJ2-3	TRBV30	CAWRNPRTSESTDTQYF	TGTGCCTGGAGGAACCCCCGGACTAGCGAGAGCACAGATACGCAGTATTTT
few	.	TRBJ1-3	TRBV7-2	CASSLNMPRGENTIYF	TGTGCCAGCAGCTTAAATATGCCTCGGGGGGAAAACACCATATATTTT
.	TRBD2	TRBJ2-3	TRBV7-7	CASSLPLAGDPRVVRDTQYF	TGTGCCAGCAGCCTTCCATTAGCGGGAGATCCCCGGGTCGTGAGAGATACGCAGTATTTT
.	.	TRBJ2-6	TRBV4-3	CASSQAIAGANVLTF	TGCGCCAGCAGCCAAGCAATAGCTGGGGCCAACGTCCTGACTTTC